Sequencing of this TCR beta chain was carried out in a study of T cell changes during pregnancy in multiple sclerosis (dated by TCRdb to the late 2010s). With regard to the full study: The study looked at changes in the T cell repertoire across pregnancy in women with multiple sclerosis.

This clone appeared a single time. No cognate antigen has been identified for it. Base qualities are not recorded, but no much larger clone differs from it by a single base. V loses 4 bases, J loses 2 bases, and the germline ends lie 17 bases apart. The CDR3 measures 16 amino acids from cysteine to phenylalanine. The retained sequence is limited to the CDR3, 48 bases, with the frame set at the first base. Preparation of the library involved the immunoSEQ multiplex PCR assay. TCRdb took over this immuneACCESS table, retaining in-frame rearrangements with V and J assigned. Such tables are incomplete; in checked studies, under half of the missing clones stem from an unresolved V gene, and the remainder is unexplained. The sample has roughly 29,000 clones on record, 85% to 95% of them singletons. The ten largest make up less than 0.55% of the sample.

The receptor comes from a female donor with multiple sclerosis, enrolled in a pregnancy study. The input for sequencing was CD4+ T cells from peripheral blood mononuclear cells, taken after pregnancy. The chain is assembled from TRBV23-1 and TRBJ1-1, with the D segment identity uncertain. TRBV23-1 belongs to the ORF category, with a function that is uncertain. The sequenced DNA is TGCGCCAGCAGTCTGTTCGGGAGAACCCTTAACACTGAAGCTTTCTTT. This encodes CASSLFGRTLNTEAFF.